This entry is about one TCR beta chain. The germline gives CDR1 GTSNPN, CDR2 SVGIG (reference sequence). The V end lost 2 bases, the J end lost 0 bases, and 11 bases lay between the germline ends. The CDR3 runs to 14 residues. This record comes from a study of OX40 agonist ivuxolimab in advanced cancers. Across the study: Ivuxolimab, an agonist antibody against OX40 (CD134), was given to patients. Prior anti-PD-1, anti-PD-L1 or anti-CTLA-4 therapy did not bar entry, and more than 35% had some.

This table comes from immunoSEQ multiplex PCR, and its TCRdb copy is limited to in-frame clones, with some not included. In the table there are around 69,000 clones, roughly nine tenths of which are singletons. This chain uses TRBV30 with TRBJ2-7; tentatively, D is TRBD2 (5 bases). This sample comprised CD4+ or CD8+ T cells sorted from blood, obtained in a trial of the OX40 agonist ivuxolimab. The sequence was collected from an adult with an advanced solid tumor such as melanoma, head and neck, liver or kidney cancer. This CDR3 reads CAWSRRRSSYEQYF. DNA for the CDR3: TGTGCCTGGAGTAGGCGGAGGAGCTCCTACGAGCAGTACTTC.